Given below is one TCR beta chain in context. The sample comes from a study of preoperative IRX-2 immunotherapy in early breast cancer. TCRdb's copy holds only in-frame clones and misses some; the assay was immunoSEQ multiplex PCR. The sample shows around 5,600 clones, approximately 76% of them seen only once. As to treatment: preoperative locoregional IRX-2 cytokine immunotherapy. Patients received preoperative, locoregional IRX-2 cytokine immunotherapy in a phase Ib study. The CDR3 is made up of 13 amino acids. V lost 9 bases and J 0 bases, leaving 9 bases between the germline ends. The germline CDR1 and CDR2 sequences are MNHGY and SAAAGT.

The sequencing here drew on tumor tissue, taken before IRX-2 immunotherapy. The gene calls are TRBV6-8 and TRBJ1-3; no definite D call. The sequence was obtained from a human donor with breast cancer. The CDR3 DNA reads TGTGCCAGTCATACGATCTCTGGAAACACCATATATTTT. Protein: CASHTISGNTIYF.